The clone carrying this TCR beta chain occurred many times. Its antigen is undetermined. The CDR3 is made up of 14 amino acids. V was pared by 5 bases and J by 1 base, with 2 bases of the junction left unmatched. Germline CDR1 MNHNS, CDR2 SASEGT. The data were taken from a study of T-cell reconstitution after alpha-beta-depleted transplantation in children. General study points: Expanded graft clones, several hundred of them, were reportedly the source of alpha-beta T cells about two months after transplant.

Researchers prepared the TCRbeta library using unique molecular identifiers, the study reports. One entry per CDR3 protein results from TCRdb running MiXCR on the PCR reads. The sample includes 280,000 or so distinct CDR3 sequences, roughly 10% of them seen just once. The rearrangement joins TRBV6-1 to TRBJ2-1; 7 positions agree with TRBD1. Sample: peripheral blood, taken 180 days after TCRalphabeta/CD19-depleted stem cell transplant. The source is a male patient aged 2-9 years who had a stem cell transplant for chronic granulomatous disease, so the T cells may come from the graft donor. CDR3 bases: TGTGCCAGCAGTACGGGACAGTCCTACAATGAGCAGTTCTTC. Translating gives CASSTGQSYNEQFF.